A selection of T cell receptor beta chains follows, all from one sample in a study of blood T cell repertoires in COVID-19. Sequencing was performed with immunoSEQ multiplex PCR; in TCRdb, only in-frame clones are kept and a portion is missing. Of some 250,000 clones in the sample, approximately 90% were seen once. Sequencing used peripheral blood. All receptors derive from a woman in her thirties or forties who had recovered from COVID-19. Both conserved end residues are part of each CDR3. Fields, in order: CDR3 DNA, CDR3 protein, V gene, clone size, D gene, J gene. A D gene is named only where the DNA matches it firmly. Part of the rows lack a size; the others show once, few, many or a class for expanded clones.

cdr3_nt: TGTGCCAGCAGCTTAGCCGCACTCCGCTCCTACAATGAGCAGTTCTTC
cdr3_aa: CASSLAALRSYNEQFF
v_call: TRBV7-2
clone_size: -
d_call: -
j_call: TRBJ2-1

cdr3_nt: TGCAGTGCTAGTAGGTCCCTAGCGGGAGCCCCCTACGAGCAGTACTTC
cdr3_aa: CSASRSLAGAPYEQYF
v_call: TRBV20-1
clone_size: -
d_call: TRBD2
j_call: TRBJ2-7

cdr3_nt: TGTGCCAGCAGCCCCCGGACTAGCGGGAGGCCGCAAGAGACCCAGTACTTC
cdr3_aa: CASSPRTSGRPQETQYF
v_call: TRBV7-6
clone_size: -
d_call: TRBD2
j_call: TRBJ2-5

cdr3_nt: TGTGCCAGCAGCCCCCACCAAAACACCTACGAGCAGTACTTC
cdr3_aa: CASSPHQNTYEQYF
v_call: TRBV7-8
clone_size: -
d_call: -
j_call: TRBJ2-7

cdr3_nt: TGTGCCAGCAGCTTGTGGGGAAGCGGGAGCGGGGCAGATACGCAGTATTTT
cdr3_aa: CASSLWGSGSGADTQYF
v_call: TRBV11-2
clone_size: -
d_call: TRBD2
j_call: TRBJ2-3

cdr3_nt: TGTGCCATCAGTGAGTCGGGGGCTTCACCCCTCCACTTT
cdr3_aa: CAISESGASPLHF
v_call: TRBV10-3
clone_size: -
d_call: -
j_call: TRBJ1-6

cdr3_nt: TGTGCCAGCAGCCGCCTTGGGGCGCCTGACTCCTACAATGAGCAGTTCTTC
cdr3_aa: CASSRLGAPDSYNEQFF
v_call: TRBV7-3
clone_size: -
d_call: -
j_call: TRBJ2-1

cdr3_nt: TGTGCCAGCTCACCTGGGGCCGGAGGGGAGACCCAGTACTTC
cdr3_aa: CASSPGAGGETQYF
v_call: TRBV18
clone_size: -
d_call: -
j_call: TRBJ2-5

cdr3_nt: TGTGCCACCATGGATCCCCGGTCAGGGAACACCGGGGAGCTGTTTTTT
cdr3_aa: CATMDPRSGNTGELFF
v_call: TRBV24-1
clone_size: once
d_call: -
j_call: TRBJ2-2

cdr3_nt: TGTGCCAGTAGTACCCCCGGGGGGCCCTCCTATGGCTACACCTTC
cdr3_aa: CASSTPGGPSYGYTF
v_call: TRBV19
clone_size: few
d_call: -
j_call: TRBJ1-2

cdr3_nt: TGTGCCAGCCCCGGGGGTAAACCCCCCAATGAGCAGTTCTTC
cdr3_aa: CASPGGKPPNEQFF
v_call: TRBV6-5
clone_size: -
d_call: -
j_call: TRBJ2-1

cdr3_nt: TGTGCCTGGAGCCCCTCCGAGACCCAGTACTTC
cdr3_aa: CAWSPSETQYF
v_call: TRBV30
clone_size: -
d_call: -
j_call: TRBJ2-5

cdr3_nt: TGCGCCAGCAGTGGGGTTGGGGGGGATACGCAGTATTTT
cdr3_aa: CASSGVGGDTQYF
v_call: TRBV10-2
clone_size: -
d_call: -
j_call: TRBJ2-3

cdr3_nt: TGTGCCAGCAGCTCGACTAGCGGGAGGGCCGTTGAGACCCAGTACTTC
cdr3_aa: CASSSTSGRAVETQYF
v_call: TRBV7-9
clone_size: -
d_call: TRBD2
j_call: TRBJ2-5

cdr3_nt: TGTGCCAGCAGCCAATCAGGACTAGCGGGAGGGCCTCTCCACGAGCAGTACTTC
cdr3_aa: CASSQSGLAGGPLHEQYF
v_call: TRBV3-1/TRBV3-2
clone_size: -
d_call: TRBD2
j_call: TRBJ2-7

cdr3_nt: TGTGCCAGCAGTTACGGTCGGGGGGTGGGCACAGATACGCAGTATTTT
cdr3_aa: CASSYGRGVGTDTQYF
v_call: TRBV6-5
clone_size: -
d_call: TRBD2
j_call: TRBJ2-3

cdr3_nt: TGTGCCAGCATGCCGCTAAATCAGCCCCAGCATTTT
cdr3_aa: CASMPLNQPQHF
v_call: TRBV6-5
clone_size: -
d_call: -
j_call: TRBJ1-5

cdr3_nt: TGTGCCAGCAGTCCCGGGACTAGCGGGAGGCAGACCCAGTACTTC
cdr3_aa: CASSPGTSGRQTQYF
v_call: TRBV5-8
clone_size: -
d_call: TRBD2
j_call: TRBJ2-5

cdr3_nt: TGTGCCAGCAGCTCCCGCGGGGTCGGGGAGACCCAGTACTTC
cdr3_aa: CASSSRGVGETQYF
v_call: TRBV5-5
clone_size: -
d_call: -
j_call: TRBJ2-5

cdr3_nt: TGCGCCAGCAGCCAAGATGGGGGGGCGCCTGCCTACAATGAGCAGTTCTTC
cdr3_aa: CASSQDGGAPAYNEQFF
v_call: TRBV4-3
clone_size: -
d_call: -
j_call: TRBJ2-1

cdr3_nt: TGCGCCAGCAGCTTGTCAGAGCGGGCAGGGGGTGCCGGTGGCTACACCTTC
cdr3_aa: CASSLSERAGGAGGYTF
v_call: TRBV5-1
clone_size: once
d_call: TRBD1
j_call: TRBJ1-2

cdr3_nt: TGTGCCTGGAGTCCACTAGCGTACCAAGAGACCCAGTACTTC
cdr3_aa: CAWSPLAYQETQYF
v_call: TRBV30
clone_size: -
d_call: TRBD2
j_call: TRBJ2-5

cdr3_nt: TGTGCCAGCACCGCCTACAGGGGGTGGATCCCCCTCGGGGATCAGCCCCAGCATTTT
cdr3_aa: CASTAYRGWIPLGDQPQHF
v_call: TRBV21-1
clone_size: -
d_call: -
j_call: TRBJ1-5

cdr3_nt: TGTGCCAGCTCACCACAGGGGGCGCATGGCTACACCTTC
cdr3_aa: CASSPQGAHGYTF
v_call: TRBV18
clone_size: -
d_call: TRBD1
j_call: TRBJ1-2

cdr3_nt: TGTGCCAGCAGTTACCTGGGACAGTACCAAGAGACCCAGTACTTC
cdr3_aa: CASSYLGQYQETQYF
v_call: TRBV6-2/TRBV6-3
clone_size: -
d_call: TRBD1
j_call: TRBJ2-5

cdr3_nt: TGTGCCAGCAGCCCCGGGGGAGGCCTGAACTATGGCTACACCTTC
cdr3_aa: CASSPGGGLNYGYTF
v_call: TRBV7-2
clone_size: -
d_call: -
j_call: TRBJ1-2

cdr3_nt: TGTGCCTGGAGTCGACAGGGGAACAATGAGCAGTTCTTC
cdr3_aa: CAWSRQGNNEQFF
v_call: TRBV30
clone_size: -
d_call: TRBD1
j_call: TRBJ2-1

cdr3_nt: TGCGCCAGCAGTACGGGGGGATCCTACGAGCAGTACTTC
cdr3_aa: CASSTGGSYEQYF
v_call: TRBV5-1
clone_size: -
d_call: TRBD2
j_call: TRBJ2-7

cdr3_nt: TGTGCCAGTAGTATAGCTGGGAGCTCCTACAATGAGCAGTTCTTC
cdr3_aa: CASSIAGSSYNEQFF
v_call: TRBV19
clone_size: -
d_call: -
j_call: TRBJ2-1

cdr3_nt: TGTGCCAGCTCACCACCGGGGGGGAGTACTTACAATGAGCAGTTCTTC
cdr3_aa: CASSPPGGSTYNEQFF
v_call: TRBV18
clone_size: -
d_call: TRBD2
j_call: TRBJ2-1

cdr3_nt: TGTGCCAGCAGCCCCCGGGGGGGAGGGGGACCCTACGAGCAGTACTTC
cdr3_aa: CASSPRGGGGPYEQYF
v_call: TRBV5-6
clone_size: -
d_call: TRBD2
j_call: TRBJ2-7

cdr3_nt: TGCGCCAGCAGCCAAGATCTGGAAACAGGCCTCTATGGCTACACCTTC
cdr3_aa: CASSQDLETGLYGYTF
v_call: TRBV4-1
clone_size: -
d_call: -
j_call: TRBJ1-2

cdr3_nt: TGCACCAGCAGCACGGGCACTAGCGGGGGGTACAATGAGCAGTTCTTC
cdr3_aa: CTSSTGTSGGYNEQFF
v_call: TRBV1
clone_size: -
d_call: -
j_call: TRBJ2-1

cdr3_nt: TGTGCCTGGAGTGTGGGGGCGGGCAATCAGCCCCAGCATTTT
cdr3_aa: CAWSVGAGNQPQHF
v_call: TRBV30
clone_size: -
d_call: -
j_call: TRBJ1-5

cdr3_nt: TGTGCCAGCAGTTACTCGACCGGGACAGAGCTCAACTCTGGGGCCAACGTCCTGACTTTC
cdr3_aa: CASSYSTGTELNSGANVLTF
v_call: TRBV6-2/TRBV6-3
clone_size: -
d_call: TRBD1
j_call: TRBJ2-6

cdr3_nt: TGTGCCAGCAGCTTACCTCAGGGGGCCACTGAAGCTTTCTTT
cdr3_aa: CASSLPQGATEAFF
v_call: TRBV7-8
clone_size: once
d_call: TRBD1
j_call: TRBJ1-1

cdr3_nt: TGTGCCAGCAGCGGCGACAGCTACGAGCAGTACTTC
cdr3_aa: CASSGDSYEQYF
v_call: TRBV9
clone_size: few
d_call: -
j_call: TRBJ2-7

cdr3_nt: TGTGCCCCCCTAGGGCCGAGGGACAATGAGCAGTTCTTC
cdr3_aa: CAPLGPRDNEQFF
v_call: TRBV25-1
clone_size: -
d_call: -
j_call: TRBJ2-1

cdr3_nt: TGTGCCAGCAGTAGGGCTAGCGGTACCTACAATGAGCAGTTCTTC
cdr3_aa: CASSRASGTYNEQFF
v_call: TRBV6-6
clone_size: -
d_call: TRBD2
j_call: TRBJ2-1

cdr3_nt: TGTGCCAGTAAAAGGACAGGGGAAAACACTGAAGCTTTCTTT
cdr3_aa: CASKRTGENTEAFF
v_call: TRBV19
clone_size: once
d_call: TRBD1
j_call: TRBJ1-1

cdr3_nt: TGTGCCATCAGCCCCAGCAATAGCGGGAGGCCCGGGGATACGCAGTATTTT
cdr3_aa: CAISPSNSGRPGDTQYF
v_call: TRBV10-3
clone_size: -
d_call: TRBD2
j_call: TRBJ2-3

cdr3_nt: TGTGCCAGCAGCTTTTACCCTACTAACTATGGCTACACCTTC
cdr3_aa: CASSFYPTNYGYTF
v_call: TRBV11-3
clone_size: -
d_call: -
j_call: TRBJ1-2

cdr3_nt: TGTGCCAGCAGCCCCCAGGGTCCCTCTGGAAACACCATATATTTT
cdr3_aa: CASSPQGPSGNTIYF
v_call: TRBV7-2
clone_size: -
d_call: -
j_call: TRBJ1-3

cdr3_nt: TGTGCCAGCAGCTTAGATGTGGGGCCCAGAGAGACCCAGTACTTC
cdr3_aa: CASSLDVGPRETQYF
v_call: TRBV11-3
clone_size: -
d_call: -
j_call: TRBJ2-5

cdr3_nt: TGTGCCAGCAGCTTAGGCCCTATGAACACTGAAGCTTTCTTT
cdr3_aa: CASSLGPMNTEAFF
v_call: TRBV11-3
clone_size: -
d_call: -
j_call: TRBJ1-1

cdr3_nt: TGTGCCAGTAGTGGGAACCCCGTCGGGGCCGGGGAGCTGTTTTTT
cdr3_aa: CASSGNPVGAGELFF
v_call: TRBV19
clone_size: -
d_call: -
j_call: TRBJ2-2

cdr3_nt: TGTGCCTGGGGATCGAGCTATGGCTACACCTTC
cdr3_aa: CAWGSSYGYTF
v_call: TRBV30
clone_size: -
d_call: -
j_call: TRBJ1-2

cdr3_nt: TGCGCCAGCAGCCAAGAGGCTAGCGGGAGTCGCGAGCAGTACTTC
cdr3_aa: CASSQEASGSREQYF
v_call: TRBV4-3
clone_size: -
d_call: TRBD2
j_call: TRBJ2-7